This T cell receptor (beta chain) emerged from a study of blood T cell repertoires in COVID-19. Study-level background: Acute-phase and convalescent COVID-19 samples originated in the United States, Italy and Spain. The analysed material was cDNA or gDNA that came from T cells, B-cell-depleted T cells, or PBMCs.

The data were produced by immunoSEQ multiplex PCR, yet TCRdb's version contains in-frame clones alone and is incomplete. The data contain 240,000 or so clones, about four fifths of them seen just once; the ten biggest clones take up roughly 8%. V dropped 0 bases and J dropped 9 bases, with 14 bases sitting between them. The CDR3 has 14 amino acids. Germline V gene lookup returns CDR1 LGHNA and CDR2 YNFKEQ. Patients of the Seattle cohort, enrolled during active infection, were followed longitudinally. What was sequenced was peripheral blood. The genes are TRBV4-2 and TRBJ1-2, with a possible D match to TRBD1 (6 bases). This TCR came from a woman of 80 years or more with COVID-19, enrolled during active disease. CDR3 DNA sequence: TGTGCCAGCAGCCAAGATAGGGGGGGTCTGAGCTACACCTTC. This gives the protein CASSQDRGGLSYTF.